A single T cell receptor beta chain is shown here with its context. As yet, its antigen is unknown. Deletions cut 0 bases from V and 11 bases from J, with 14 bases between. The length of the CDR3 is 14 residues. CDR1 and CDR2 (germline): MRHNA, SNTAGT. This sample is part of a study of T cells in Graves' hyperthyroidism and ophthalmopathy. In the study overall: At the time of initial diagnosis and before any treatment, peripheral blood was collected.

Diagnoses were made from clinical symptoms, serum measures (thyroxine and TRAb), thyroid ultrasound and orbital computed tomography. General study points: Ophthalmopathy prediction by the model preceded onset by a median about 6 months. Blood also carried most thyroid clonotypes expanded above 0.001.

TCR beta CDR3 sequences were amplified from RNA transcripts. During a first-round RT-PCR of the TCR CDR3, the HTBI primer set was used. TCRdb recomputed calls from the multiplex PCR reads with MiXCR, one row per CDR3 protein. The sample records 250,000 or so distinct CDR3 sequences, nearly 15% being singletons. Sequencing was done on a sample of blood. The clonotype comes from a woman aged 50 to 60 with Graves' hyperthyroidism that later progressed to Graves' ophthalmopathy. V usage is TRBV6-4 and J usage is TRBJ2-1; no clear D gene. The CDR3 bases are TGTGCCAGCAGTGACTCTGGATACGCCGACAAGCAGTTCTTC. Residues: CASSDSGYADKQFF.